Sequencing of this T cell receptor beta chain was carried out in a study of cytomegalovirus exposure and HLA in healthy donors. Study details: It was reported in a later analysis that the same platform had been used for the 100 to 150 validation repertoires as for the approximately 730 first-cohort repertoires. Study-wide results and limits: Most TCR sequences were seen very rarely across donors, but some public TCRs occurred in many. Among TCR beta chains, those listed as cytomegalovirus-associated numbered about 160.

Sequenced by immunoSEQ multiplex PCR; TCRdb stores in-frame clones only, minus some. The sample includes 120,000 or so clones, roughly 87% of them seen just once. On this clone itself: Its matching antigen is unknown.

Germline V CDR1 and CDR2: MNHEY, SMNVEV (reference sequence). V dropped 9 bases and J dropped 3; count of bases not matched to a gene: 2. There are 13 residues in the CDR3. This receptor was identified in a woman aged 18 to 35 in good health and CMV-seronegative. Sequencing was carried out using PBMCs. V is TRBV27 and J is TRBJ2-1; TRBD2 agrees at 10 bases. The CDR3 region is CASGTSDYNEQFF. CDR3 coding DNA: TGTGCCAGTGGGACTAGCGACTACAATGAGCAGTTCTTC.